This record looks at one T cell receptor beta chain sequence and its context. This table comes from immunoSEQ multiplex PCR, and its TCRdb copy is limited to in-frame clones, with some not included. The sample yields some 70,000 clones, 75% to 90% seen once. CDR1 is SGHRS and CDR2 is YFSETQ in the germline V gene. Trimming left V 4 bases short and J 3 bases short, with 8 bases between. This CDR3 is built from 14 residues. The data stem from a study of OX40 agonist ivuxolimab in advanced cancers. This chain uses TRBV5-1 with TRBJ2-6; a weak D match, TRBD2 (5 bases). The material was CD4+ or CD8+ T cells sorted from blood, obtained in a trial of the OX40 agonist ivuxolimab. This TCR was recovered from an adult with an advanced solid tumor such as melanoma, head and neck, liver or kidney cancer. The DNA for the CDR3 is TGCGCCAGCAGCCTTGGAGGTGGGGCCAACGTCCTGACTTTC. Its protein is CASSLGGGANVLTF. Filled out from reference TRBV5-1 and TRBJ2-6, the complete variable domain reads KAGVTQTPRYLIKTRGQQVTLSCSPISGHRSVSWYQQTPGQGLQFLFEYFSETQRNKGNFPGRFSGRQFSNSRSEMNVSTLELGDSALYLCASSLGGGANVLTFGAGSRLTVL.